These 2 T cell receptor beta chains were all obtained from the same sample, sequenced in a study of Graves' ophthalmopathy and Graves' hyperthyroidism. Transcripts of RNA were the source for amplifying TCR beta CDR3 regions. First-round RT-PCR employed HTBI primers, with a second-round multiplex PCR after it. In TCRdb, the multiplex PCR reads were re-called with MiXCR into one record per CDR3 protein. The sample contains over a million distinct CDR3 sequences, 35% to 45% of which appear only once. Sample: peripheral blood or thyroid tissue (not recorded which). Receptors were obtained from an adult man with Graves' hyperthyroidism.

This clonotype was detected ten times or more. J is TRBJ2-7 and V is TRBV10-3; D gene unclear. The CDR3 has 13 amino acids. CDR1 ENHRY and CDR2 SYGVKD come from the germline V gene. With 2 bases removed from V and 4 bases from J, the gap between germline ends came to 9 bases. CDR3 nucleotides: TGTGCCATCAGTGAGAGGGTCGGGTACGAGCAGTACTTC. Translated, it gives CAISERVGYEQYF.

Comments on this clonotype: Just one base apart from a much larger clone, this may be a read error. The conserved phenylalanine or tryptophan is not found at the CDR3 terminus, so this likely reflects a read error. This chain uses TRBV3-1 with TRBJ1-2; a weak D match, TRBD1 (6 bases). CDR1 and CDR2 from the germline V gene are LGHDT and YNNKEL (reference sequence). CDR3 size: 14 residues. The V and J ends lost 5 bases and 0 bases respectively, with 10 bases between them. DNA of the CDR3: TGTGCCAGCAGCGCGCGGACAGCTAACTATGGCTACACCGTC. It translates to CASSARTANYGYTV.